A single sample is the source of the 27 T cell receptor beta chains below, sequenced in a study of blood T cell repertoires in COVID-19. Clones were sequenced by immunoSEQ multiplex PCR, and TCRdb holds only the in-frame ones, with some missing. The sample has over 30,000 clones; roughly 73% are singletons. The sample consisted of peripheral blood. The receptor source for this set is a man aged 80 or over with active or convalescent COVID-19.

This clone turned up a few times. This chain uses TRBV6-1 with TRBJ2-3, with 7 bases fitting TRBD1. This CDR3 region has 16 residues. Germline V lookup: CDR1 MNHNS, CDR2 SASEGT. V was clipped by 2 bases and J by 4 bases; unmatched bases: 9. The CDR3 region is CASSELAGTEADTQYF. The CDR3 DNA reads as TGTGCCAGCAGTGAACTCGCCGGGACAGAAGCAGATACGCAGTATTTT.

There are a few counts of this clone. This chain uses TRBV11-2 with TRBJ2-1; 14 nucleotides align to TRBD2. The CDR3 totals 15 residues. V trimming: 6 bases; J trimming: 8 bases; junction bases outside the gene matches: 6. The V gene's germline CDR1 is SGHAT and CDR2 FQNNGV. This CDR3 reads CASRGLAGVLDEQFF. As DNA, the CDR3 is TGTGCCAGCAGGGGACTAGCGGGAGTTCTTGATGAGCAGTTCTTC.

This clone turned up a few times. CDR3 in DNA: TGTGCCAGCAGCCCAAGAGACAGGGAGCCTGAAGCTTTCTTT. Residues: CASSPRDREPEAFF. V usage is TRBV9 and J usage is TRBJ1-1; TRBD1 matches at 7 bases. Trimming cost V 4 bases and J 6 bases; bases outside gene matches: 9. Germline V gene data show CDR1 as SGDLS and CDR2 as YYNGEE. The CDR3 has 14 residues.

Of note for this clone: Germline and junction disagree at one end, which may indicate a read error. The chain combines TRBV4-2 with TRBJ2-3, with D perhaps TRBD1 (7 bases). The germline gives CDR1 LGHNA, CDR2 YNFKEQ. The CDR3 totals 16 residues. The DNA for the CDR3 is TGTGCCAGCCGCCAGGGGGTAGCGGACACCACAGATACGCAGTATTTT. This gives the protein CASRQGVADTTDTQYF.

This chain connects TRBV6-5 to TRBJ2-7, with D possibly TRBD2 on 5 matching bases. The CDR3 is made up of 13 amino acids. In germline, CDR1 is MNHEY, CDR2 SVGAGI. The V end lost 8 bases, the J end lost 6 bases, and 17 bases lay between the germline ends. The CDR3: CASARFLASEQYF. In DNA form, the CDR3 reads TGTGCCAGCGCCCGGTTCCTAGCCTCCGAGCAGTACTTC.

The chain uses TRBV10-1 and TRBJ2-1; tentatively, D is TRBD2 (5 bases). This CDR3 has 13 residues. Trimming stripped 0 bases from V and 8 bases from J, with 8 bases between. Germline V gives CDR1 WNHNN, CDR2 SYGVQD (reference sequence). CDR3 amino acids: CASSESRVHEQFF. The CDR3 DNA reads as TGCGCCAGCAGTGAGTCGAGGGTTCATGAGCAGTTCTTC.

J is TRBJ2-1 and V is TRBV19, with D possibly TRBD1 on 6 matching bases. The V and J ends lost 10 bases and 5 bases respectively, with 21 bases between them. The CDR3 has 15 amino acids. The germline gives CDR1 LNHDA, CDR2 SQIVND (reference sequence). CDR3 residues: CATSAGAGRNNEQFF. CDR3 sequence (DNA): TGTGCCACTTCCGCAGGGGCAGGAAGAAACAATGAGCAGTTCTTC.

The chain couples TRBV5-1 to TRBJ2-7, with D possibly TRBD2 on 6 matching bases. The CDR3 is made up of 14 amino acids. CDR1 is SGHRS, CDR2 YFSETQ, per germline. Trimming removed 5 bases from V and 1 base from J, with 13 bases in between. The CDR3 spells CASSLSGVSYEQYF. CDR3 coding DNA: TGCGCCAGCAGTTTATCGGGGGTGTCCTACGAGCAGTACTTC.

This clone was counted only a few times. The chain links TRBV5-4 to TRBJ1-6, with 7 positions matching TRBD1. The trim removed 2 bases at V and 5 bases at J, leaving 1 base unmatched. CDR3 length equals 14 residues. Germline-derived CDR1 and CDR2 are SGHNT and YYREEE (reference sequence). The CDR3: CASSFDRDNSPLHF. In DNA form, the CDR3 reads TGTGCCAGCAGCTTTGACAGGGATAATTCACCCCTCCACTTT.

The rearrangement joins TRBV6-8 to TRBJ1-4; 12 bases are shared with TRBD1. From germline, CDR1 is MNHGY and CDR2 SAAAGT. The CDR3 consists of 17 residues. V shed 6 bases, J shed 2 bases, and the junction held 7 bases outside the gene matches. The CDR3 loop is CASSQRDRGLTNEKLFF. The CDR3 DNA follows: TGTGCCAGCAGCCAGAGGGACAGGGGGCTCACTAATGAAAAACTGTTTTTT.

The chain links TRBV2 to TRBJ2-3; 12 bases line up with TRBD1. This CDR3 spans 16 amino acids. J gave up 4 bases and V 6 bases, and 8 bases lay outside the gene matches. Looked up from germline, CDR1 is SNHLY and CDR2 is FYNNEI. In DNA form, the CDR3 reads TGTGCCAGCAGCGCTACCGGGACAGGGGGCTCAGATACGCAGTATTTT. The encoded protein is CASSATGTGGSDTQYF.

The V and J genes are TRBV2 and TRBJ2-5, with 12 positions matching TRBD2. CDR3 length equals 15 residues. Germline values: CDR1 SNHLY, CDR2 FYNNEI. With V trimmed by 6 bases and J by 5 bases, 7 bases remained unmatched. The CDR3 nucleotides are TGTGCCAGCAGCCCTGGACTAGCGGGAATGGAGACCCAGTACTTC. Translation: CASSPGLAGMETQYF.

The chain couples TRBV2 to TRBJ2-7; 9 bases agree with TRBD1. The CDR3 sequence is 14 residues long. Germline CDR1 SNHLY, CDR2 FYNNEI. J gave up 3 bases and V 6 bases, and 6 bases lay outside the gene matches. CDR3 bases: TGTGCCAGCAGATCCGGGACAGGGAACTACGAGCAGTACTTC. It codes for CASRSGTGNYEQYF.

By share, this clone ranks as medium-sized. V and J are TRBV6-5 and TRBJ1-1; D gene unclear. The V and J ends lost 0 bases and 3 bases respectively, with 5 bases between them. Germline V CDR1 and CDR2: MNHEY, SVGAGI. The length of the CDR3 is 13 residues. As DNA, the CDR3 is TGTGCCAGCAGTTACTCGTCGGACACTGAAGCTTTCTTT. Translating gives CASSYSSDTEAFF.

This rearrangement joins TRBV19 to TRBJ2-7; TRBD2 matches 7 bases. This CDR3 is 15 amino acids long. Germline CDR1 and CDR2: LNHDA and SQIVND (reference sequence). V lost 3 bases, J lost 2 bases, and 7 bases stayed unmatched. CDR3 nucleotide sequence: TGTGCCAGTAGTATTGGGGGGGTAGACCCCTACGAGCAGTACTTC. It is translated as CASSIGGVDPYEQYF.

The J gene is TRBJ1-4, the V gene TRBV7-2; no clear D. The CDR3 length is 14 residues. V was trimmed by 5 bases and J by 0 bases, leaving 7 bases between them. Germline lookup yields CDR1 SGHTA and CDR2 FQGNSA. In DNA form, the CDR3 reads TGTGCCAGCAGCCCCCGGGCAACTAATGAAAAACTGTTTTTT. It is translated as CASSPRATNEKLFF.

The gene calls are TRBV5-1 and TRBJ2-5, with 10 bases aligning to TRBD2. The CDR3 extends over 18 amino acids. The V gene end was trimmed by 0 bases and the J gene end by 3 bases; junction bases not matched to a gene: 11. In germline, CDR1 is SGHRS, CDR2 YFSETQ. The CDR3 sequence: CASSLGLAGVSGEETQYF. CDR3 coding DNA: TGCGCCAGCAGCTTGGGGCTAGCGGGAGTTTCAGGCGAAGAGACCCAGTACTTC.

V usage is TRBV2 and J usage is TRBJ1-3, with a possible D match to TRBD1 (5 bases). CDR1 is SNHLY and CDR2 is FYNNEI in the germline V gene. Trimming left V 7 bases short and J 5 bases short, with 18 bases between. The CDR3 totals 15 residues. The CDR3 is CASTLAGRGRNTIYF. CDR3 nucleotides: TGTGCCAGCACCCTTGCAGGAAGGGGTAGAAACACCATATATTTT.

The DNA of the CDR3 is TGCAGCGTTGAAGGGCGACAGAACAATGAGCAGTTCTTC. Amino acid sequence: CSVEGRQNNEQFF. The chain joins TRBV29-1 to TRBJ2-1; D may be TRBD1 (5 bases). The CDR3 contains 13 residues. CDR1 is SQVTM and CDR2 is ANQGSEA in the germline V gene. The germline V and J ends were trimmed by 1 base and 5 bases, with 9 bases remaining between them.

V gene TRBV29-1 combines with J gene TRBJ2-5; 10 bases align to TRBD1. V gave up 8 bases and J gave up 5 bases; unmatched junction bases: 11. Germline loops: CDR1 SQVTM, CDR2 ANQGSEA. The CDR3 consists of 14 residues. For the CDR3, the DNA is TGCAGCTTATACGACAGGGGGCGCGGGGAGACCCAGTACTTC. This sequence encodes CSLYDRGRGETQYF.

The CDR3 protein is CASSQDRDGGELFF. CDR3 nucleotide sequence: TGTGCCAGCAGCCAAGACAGGGATGGCGGGGAGCTGTTTTTT. The V gene is TRBV7-3, the J gene TRBJ2-2, with 7 bases fitting TRBD1. Germline V gives CDR1 SGHTA, CDR2 FQGTGA. V shed 5 bases and J 7 bases; nucleotides not matched to a gene: 7. This CDR3 is 14 amino acids long.

The V call is TRBV5-4, the J call TRBJ2-2; D is perhaps TRBD1 (5 bases). Germline V gene lookup returns CDR1 SGHNT and CDR2 YYREEE (reference sequence). Trimming stripped 2 bases from V and 7 bases from J, with 6 bases between. This CDR3 is built from 12 residues. The CDR3 loop is CASSLGDGELFF. The CDR3 region has the DNA TGTGCCAGCAGCTTAGGGGACGGGGAGCTGTTTTTT. Full variable domain (outside the CDR3, taken from reference TRBV5-4 and TRBJ2-2): ETGVTQSPTHLIKTRGQQVTLRCSSQSGHNTVSWYQQALGQGPQFIFQYYREEENGRGNFPPRFSGLQFPNYSSELNVNALELDDSALYLCASSLGDGELFFGEGSRLTVL.

The V and J genes are TRBV7-9 and TRBJ2-1; possibly TRBD2 for D (6 bases). Between the trimmed V and J ends, which lost 11 bases and 0 bases, there was a span of 17 bases. Germline V lookup: CDR1 SEHNR, CDR2 FQNEAQ (reference sequence). The CDR3 has 15 amino acids. This chain's CDR3 is CAVGGGASSYNEQFF. CDR3 coding DNA: TGTGCCGTCGGAGGCGGGGCGAGCTCCTACAATGAGCAGTTCTTC.

This clone occurred a few times. The genes are TRBV20-1 and TRBJ1-1, with TRBD1 matching 8 bases. V shed 3 bases, J shed 12 bases, and the junction held 9 bases outside the gene matches. CDR3 length: 12 residues. Germline V CDR1 and CDR2: DFQATT, SNEGSKA (reference sequence). The CDR3 here is CSASIRGQLSFF. The CDR3 bases are TGCAGTGCTAGTATCAGGGGGCAATTGTCTTTCTTT.

This clone was seen once. The J gene is TRBJ2-7, the V gene TRBV4-2, with TRBD2 matching 9 bases. The CDR3 is 19 residues long. The ends lost 2 bases at V and 0 bases at J; junction bases unmatched: 14. Germline lookup yields CDR1 LGHNA and CDR2 YNFKEQ. The DNA of the CDR3 is TGTGCCAGCAGCCAAACCGGGACTAGCTACTATAGCAGCTCCTACGAGCAGTACTTC. Its translation is CASSQTGTSYYSSSYEQYF.

This clone has a handful of counts. The chain couples TRBV6-5 to TRBJ1-5, with D perhaps matching TRBD1 (5 bases). The germline V gene encodes CDR1 MNHEY and CDR2 SVGAGI. V shed 5 bases and J shed 2 bases, with 10 bases lying between them. The CDR3 spans 14 residues. CDR3 nucleotides: TGTGCCAGCAGTCCCAGGGATGGCAATCAGCCCCAGCATTTT. It specifies CASSPRDGNQPQHF.

The chain links TRBV30 to TRBJ1-1; 8 nucleotides match TRBD1. The CDR3 extends over 12 amino acids. CDR1 and CDR2 from the germline V gene are GTSNPN and SVGIG (reference sequence). V was clipped by 5 bases and J by 4 bases; unmatched bases: 3. This chain's CDR3 is CAWAGQGTEAFF. The DNA for the CDR3 is TGTGCCTGGGCAGGACAGGGCACTGAAGCTTTCTTT.